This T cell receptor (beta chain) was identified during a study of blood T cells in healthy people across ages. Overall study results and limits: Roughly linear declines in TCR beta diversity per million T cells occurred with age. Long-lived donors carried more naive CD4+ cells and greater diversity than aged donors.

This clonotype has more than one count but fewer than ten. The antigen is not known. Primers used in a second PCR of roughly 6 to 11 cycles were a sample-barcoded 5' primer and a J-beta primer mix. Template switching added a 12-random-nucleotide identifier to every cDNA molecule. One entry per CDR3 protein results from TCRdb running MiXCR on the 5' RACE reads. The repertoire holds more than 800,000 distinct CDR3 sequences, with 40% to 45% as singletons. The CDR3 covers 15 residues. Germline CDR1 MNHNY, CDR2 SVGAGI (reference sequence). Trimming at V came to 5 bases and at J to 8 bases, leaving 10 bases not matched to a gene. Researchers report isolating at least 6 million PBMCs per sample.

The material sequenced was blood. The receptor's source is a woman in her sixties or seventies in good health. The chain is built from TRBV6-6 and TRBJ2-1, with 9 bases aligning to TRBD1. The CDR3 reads CASSVTGGDLYEQFF. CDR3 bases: TGTGCCAGCAGTGTGACAGGGGGGGACCTCTATGAGCAGTTCTTC.